Below are 13 T cell receptor beta chains sequenced from a single sample in a study of shared clonotypes between healthy human individuals. Repertoires were generated with immunoSEQ multiplex PCR, while TCRdb's copy carries only in-frame clones and drops some. The sample has roughly 850,000 clones; about 96% are singletons. Only CD45RO-negative cells positively selected for CCR7 counted as naive CD8 cells, so terminally differentiated effector memory CD45RA+ cells were excluded. Sequencing input: naive CD8+ T cells sorted from blood. These receptors were collected from a young man in good health.

The rearrangement links TRBV27 to TRBJ2-1; weak D call: TRBD2 (6 bases). Trimming removed 6 bases at V and 4 bases at J, with 16 bases between. This CDR3 comprises 15 residues. Germline-derived CDR1 and CDR2 are MNHEY and SMNVEV (reference sequence). CDR3 in amino acids: CASSPHRELYNEQFF. The CDR3 DNA sequence: TGTGCCAGCAGCCCCCACCGGGAGTTATACAATGAGCAGTTCTTC.

The chain recombines TRBV11-1 with TRBJ1-1, with TRBD1 as a possible D gene (6 bases). With 5 bases removed from V and 6 bases from J, the gap between germline ends came to 25 bases. The germline gives CDR1 SGHAT, CDR2 FQDESV (reference sequence). CDR3 length: 17 residues. CDR3 region: CASSTRGSGYSFAEAFF. The CDR3 nucleotides are TGTGCCAGCAGCACCAGGGGTAGCGGATATAGTTTCGCTGAAGCTTTCTTT.

The rearrangement uses TRBV13 and TRBJ1-2; TRBD1 aligns across 11 bases. This CDR3 is 16 amino acids long. Germline V gene sequence: CDR1 PRHDT, CDR2 FYEKMQ (reference sequence). V lost 5 bases to trimming and J lost 8 bases; unmatched junction nucleotides: 13. CDR3 DNA: TGTGCCAGCAGCCCCCCAGTGGGACAGGGGGTTGACGGCTACACCTTC. Translation gives CASSPPVGQGVDGYTF.

The chain uses TRBV10-3 and TRBJ1-1; the D is unclear. Germline CDR1 is ENHRY and CDR2 is SYGVKD. The CDR3 length is 13 residues. With 7 bases removed from V and 0 bases from J, the gap between germline ends came to 9 bases. The CDR3 loop is CAINPEMNTEAFF. The CDR3 DNA follows: TGTGCCATCAACCCGGAGATGAACACTGAAGCTTTCTTT.

This chain links TRBV27 with TRBJ2-1; possibly TRBD2 for D (6 bases). This CDR3 comprises 16 residues. Germline assignment: CDR1 MNHEY and CDR2 SMNVEV (reference sequence). Trimming pared 1 base from V and 0 bases from J, leaving 10 bases between. In nucleotides, the CDR3 is TGTGCCAGCAGTTTATACTTCGGGAGCTCCTACAATGAGCAGTTCTTC. Translation gives CASSLYFGSSYNEQFF.

Comments on this clone: At one end the junction does not follow the germline gene, possibly because of a read error. Other DNA variants within this sample encode the same CDR3. The genes are TRBV7-7 and TRBJ2-5; the match to TRBD1 covers 7 bases. The germline gives CDR1 SSHAT, CDR2 FNYEAQ (reference sequence). The CDR3 length is 13 residues. In DNA, the CDR3 is TGTGCTAGCAGCCGACAGGGCCAAGAGACCCAGTACTTC. This translates into CASSRQGQETQYF.

The gene calls are TRBV4-1 and TRBJ2-7; perhaps D is TRBD1 or TRBD2 (6 bases each). The CDR3 extends over 16 amino acids. The V gene lost 2 bases and the J gene lost 6 bases, with 20 bases spanning the gap. The germline V gene encodes CDR1 MGHRA and CDR2 YSYEKL. This chain's CDR3 is CASSQSGGGLGSEQYF. CDR3 nucleotide sequence: TGCGCCAGCAGCCAATCGGGTGGGGGGCTGGGTTCCGAGCAGTACTTC.

The rearrangement links TRBV2 to TRBJ2-7; maybe TRBD2 (6 bases). The CDR3 is made up of 13 amino acids. The germline V and J ends were trimmed by 7 bases and 1 base, with 11 bases remaining between them. Germline loops: CDR1 SNHLY, CDR2 FYNNEI. CDR3 loop: CASTGTRSYEQYF. The CDR3 DNA reads as TGTGCCAGCACCGGGACTCGATCCTACGAGCAGTACTTC.

The chain couples TRBV7-2 to TRBJ2-1, with 8 nucleotides matching TRBD2. The CDR3 is 18 amino acids. In germline, CDR1 is SGHTA, CDR2 FQGNSA. The J segment lost 4 bases and the V segment lost 3 bases, leaving 14 bases of the junction unmatched. The CDR3 DNA sequence: TGTGCCAGCAGCTTCCCTGTCCACACTAGCGGAGATTACAATGAGCAGTTCTTC. Translating gives CASSFPVHTSGDYNEQFF.

V usage is TRBV7-9 and J usage is TRBJ2-5; TRBD1 is a possible D gene (5 bases). Deletions cut 3 bases from V and 0 bases from J, with 14 bases between. CDR3 length: 16 residues. Germline loops: CDR1 SEHNR, CDR2 FQNEAQ (reference sequence). The CDR3 spells CASSFIQGLNQETQYF. The CDR3 region has the DNA TGTGCCAGCAGCTTCATCCAGGGCCTAAACCAAGAGACCCAGTACTTC.

This chain joins TRBV7-7 and TRBJ2-2, with D tentatively TRBD1 (6 bases). The ends were cut back, 0 bases at V and 4 bases at J, with 12 bases in the middle. This CDR3 contains 16 residues. CDR1 and CDR2 from the germline V gene are SSHAT and FNYEAQ (reference sequence). The CDR3 coding sequence is TGTGCCAGCAGCTTAGCCCCAGGGGTGACCACCGGGGAGCTGTTTTTT. Amino acids: CASSLAPGVTTGELFF. Combining the CDR3 with reference TRBV7-7 and TRBJ2-2 gives the whole variable domain GAGVSQSPRYKVTKRGQDVTLRCDPISSHATLYWYQQALGQGPEFLTYFNYEAQPDKSGLPSDRFSAERPEGSISTLTIQRTEQRDSAMYRCASSLAPGVTTGELFFGEGSRLTVL.

The chain joins TRBV4-2 to TRBJ2-1; a weak D match, TRBD2 (6 bases). Germline CDR1 reads LGHNA; CDR2 reads YNFKEQ. The V end was cut by 0 bases, the J end by 8 bases, with 11 bases between. The length of the CDR3 is 14 residues. The CDR3 region has the DNA TGTGCCAGCAGCCAAGATCCTAGCGCGGATGAGCAGTTCTTC. It yields the protein CASSQDPSADEQFF.

The V gene is TRBV28, the J gene TRBJ2-7; tentative D call: TRBD1 (6 bases). This CDR3 spans 21 amino acids. Trimming pared 1 base from V and 6 bases from J, leaving 34 bases between. Germline CDR1 reads MDHEN; CDR2 reads SYDVKM. CDR3 sequence reads: CASSLSSIGAGDRLGDFEQYF. The CDR3, as DNA: TGTGCCAGCAGTTTATCGTCGATCGGAGCAGGGGACCGCCTCGGTGATTTCGAGCAGTACTTC.